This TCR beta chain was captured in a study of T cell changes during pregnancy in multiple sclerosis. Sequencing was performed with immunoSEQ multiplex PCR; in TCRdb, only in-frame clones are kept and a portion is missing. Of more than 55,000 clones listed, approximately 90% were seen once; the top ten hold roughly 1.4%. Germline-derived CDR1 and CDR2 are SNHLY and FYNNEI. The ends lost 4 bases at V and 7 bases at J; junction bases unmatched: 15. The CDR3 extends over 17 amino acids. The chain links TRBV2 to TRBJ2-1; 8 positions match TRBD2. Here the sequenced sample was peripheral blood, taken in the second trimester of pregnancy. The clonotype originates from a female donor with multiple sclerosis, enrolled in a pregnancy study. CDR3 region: CASSAGQAGAGGNEQFF. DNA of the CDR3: TGTGCCAGCAGTGCCGGCCAAGCGGGGGCCGGGGGGAATGAGCAGTTCTTC.